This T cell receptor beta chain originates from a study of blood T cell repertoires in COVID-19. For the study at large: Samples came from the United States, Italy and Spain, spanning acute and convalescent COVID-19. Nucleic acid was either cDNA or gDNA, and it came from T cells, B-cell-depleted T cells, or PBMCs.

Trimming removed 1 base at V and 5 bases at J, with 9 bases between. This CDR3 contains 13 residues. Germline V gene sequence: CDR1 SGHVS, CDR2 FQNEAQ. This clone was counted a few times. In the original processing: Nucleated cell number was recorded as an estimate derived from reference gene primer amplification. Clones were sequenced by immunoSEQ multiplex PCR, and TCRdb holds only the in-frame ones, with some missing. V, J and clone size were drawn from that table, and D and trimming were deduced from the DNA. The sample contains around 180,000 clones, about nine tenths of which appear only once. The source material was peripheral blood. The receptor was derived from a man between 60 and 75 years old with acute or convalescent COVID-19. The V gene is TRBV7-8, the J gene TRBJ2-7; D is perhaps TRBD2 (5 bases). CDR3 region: CASSLDRRNEQYF. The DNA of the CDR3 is TGTGCCAGCAGCTTAGATAGGAGGAACGAGCAGTACTTC. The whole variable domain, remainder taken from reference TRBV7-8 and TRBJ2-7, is GAGVSQSPRYKVAKRGQDVALRCDPISGHVSLFWYQQALGQGPEFLTYFQNEAQLDKSGLPSDRFFAERPEGSVSTLKIQRTQQEDSAVYLCASSLDRRNEQYFGPGTRLTVT.